The 25 T cell receptor beta chains below come from one sample, sequenced in a study of siplizumab effects on memory and regulatory T cells. Repertoires were generated with immunoSEQ multiplex PCR, while TCRdb's copy carries only in-frame clones and drops some. Of tens of thousands of clones in the sample, about 90% were seen once. The sequencing input was naive CD8+ T cells sorted from blood. These receptors all come from a human donor in good health.

This chain links TRBV27 with TRBJ2-7, with TRBD2 identical over 8 bases. CDR1 and CDR2 (germline): MNHEY, SMNVEV (reference sequence). The V and J ends lost 6 bases and 0 bases, in that order; junction bases with no gene match: 7. This CDR3 contains 15 residues. The CDR3 DNA is TGTGCCAGCAGGATAATCGGGACTAGCTCCTACGAGCAGTACTTC. This sequence encodes CASRIIGTSSYEQYF.

The chain uses TRBV5-8 and TRBJ2-5, with 8 bases that match TRBD2. Germline values: CDR1 SGHTS, CDR2 YDEGEE. J was trimmed by 1 base and V by 2 bases; bases with no gene match: 4. The CDR3 contains 15 residues. The CDR3 bases are TGTGCCAGCAGCTTTGAGCGGGAGCCCCAAGAGACCCAGTACTTC. Translated, it gives CASSFEREPQETQYF.

This clone showed up just a few times. The chain has TRBV18 and TRBJ2-7, with D perhaps TRBD2 (5 bases). The V end lost 2 bases, the J end lost 2 bases, and 10 bases lay between the germline ends. Germline-derived CDR1 and CDR2 are KGHSH and LQKENI. The CDR3 consists of 14 residues. The CDR3 DNA reads TGTGCCAGCTCACCATCGGGGAGCCCCTACGAGCAGTACTTC. Translation: CASSPSGSPYEQYF. The full variable domain, completed using reference TRBV18 and TRBJ2-7, is NAGVMQNPRHLVRRRGQEARLRCSPMKGHSHVYWYRQLPEEGLKFMVYLQKENIIDESGMPKERFSAEFPKEGPSILRIQQVVRGDSAAYFCASSPSGSPYEQYFGPGTRLTVT.

V and J are TRBV27 and TRBJ2-5; a weak D match, TRBD1 (5 bases). V lost 8 bases and J lost 5, with 12 bases in between. This CDR3 contains 12 residues. From germline, CDR1 is MNHEY and CDR2 SMNVEV (reference sequence). This chain's CDR3 is CASAGLSETQYF. In nucleotides, the CDR3 is TGTGCCAGCGCAGGGCTCTCGGAGACCCAGTACTTC.

The V gene is TRBV5-5, the J gene TRBJ2-7; TRBD1 might be the D (5 bases). Germline-derived CDR1 and CDR2 are SGHKS and YYEKEE (reference sequence). The CDR3 loop spans 14 amino acids. With 3 bases removed from V and 2 bases from J, the gap between germline ends came to 12 bases. DNA for the CDR3: TGTGCCAGCAGCTCCGAGACAGCCACCTACGAGCAGTACTTC. This gives the protein CASSSETATYEQYF.

The J gene is TRBJ2-2, the V gene TRBV27; D possibly corresponds to TRBD2 (5 bases). The CDR3 consists of 15 residues. CDR1 is MNHEY, CDR2 SMNVEV, per germline (reference sequence). Trimming removed 2 bases from V and 5 bases from J, with 12 bases in between. The chain's CDR3 is CASSLMGVGTGELFF. For the CDR3, the DNA is TGTGCCAGCAGTTTAATGGGAGTCGGTACCGGGGAGCTGTTTTTT.

The chain carries TRBV5-4 and TRBJ1-2, with 8 bases identical to TRBD1. This CDR3 contains 13 residues. Germline loops: CDR1 SGHNT, CDR2 YYREEE (reference sequence). V lost 2 bases to trimming and J lost 4 bases; unmatched junction nucleotides: 1. The chain's CDR3 is CASSLQGGYGYTF. The CDR3 coding sequence is TGTGCCAGCAGCTTACAGGGGGGCTATGGCTACACCTTC.

The rearrangement uses TRBV27 and TRBJ2-1, with a tentative D call TRBD2 (6 bases). The CDR3 has 13 residues. Germline V gives CDR1 MNHEY, CDR2 SMNVEV (reference sequence). V was trimmed by 2 bases and J by 6 bases, leaving 8 bases between them. CDR3 DNA: TGTGCCAGCAGTTTAGGAGGGCTCAATGAGCAGTTCTTC. Amino acid sequence: CASSLGGLNEQFF.

The chain joins TRBV9 to TRBJ2-1; 7 bases are a match to TRBD2. Unmatched junction bases numbered 8, after V lost 0 bases and J lost 5 bases. CDR3 length: 16 residues. Germline lookup yields CDR1 SGDLS and CDR2 YYNGEE. DNA for the CDR3: TGTGCCAGCAGCGTAGTTGGGTTAGCGGGTGACAATGAGCAGTTCTTC. It codes for CASSVVGLAGDNEQFF.

The rearrangement links TRBV29-1 to TRBJ2-2; 7 bases line up with TRBD1. The CDR3 runs 15 residues. The J segment lost 2 bases and the V segment lost 2 bases, leaving 5 bases of the junction unmatched. From germline, CDR1 is SQVTM and CDR2 ANQGSEA. The CDR3 sequence: CSVEYGDSNTGELFF. The CDR3 nucleotides are TGCAGCGTTGAATACGGGGACAGCAACACCGGGGAGCTGTTTTTT.

The genes are TRBV6-5 and TRBJ1-5; D gene unclear. The CDR3 sequence is 14 residues long. The germline V gene has CDR1 MNHEY and CDR2 SVGAGI. V was pared by 2 bases and J by 0 bases, with 5 bases between. In DNA form, the CDR3 reads TGTGCCAGCAGTTACGGCAGTAGCAATCAGCCCCAGCATTTT. Amino acids: CASSYGSSNQPQHF.

The V gene is TRBV5-4, the J gene TRBJ2-7, with D unresolved. The CDR3 extends over 14 amino acids. The germline V gene has CDR1 SGHNT and CDR2 YYREEE (reference sequence). V was cut by 2 bases and J by 5 bases, with 14 bases left in between. CDR3 amino acids: CASSFSLRPHEQYF. Written as DNA, the CDR3 is TGTGCCAGCAGCTTCAGTTTACGCCCCCACGAGCAGTACTTC.

The chain combines TRBV6-4 with TRBJ2-3; TRBD1 agrees at 7 bases. Unmatched junction bases numbered 8, after V lost 4 bases and J lost 4 bases. Germline loops: CDR1 MRHNA, CDR2 SNTAGT. The CDR3 totals 15 residues. The CDR3, as DNA: TGTGCCAGCAGTGCCCCGGACAGGAGCTCAGATACGCAGTATTTT. Translation: CASSAPDRSSDTQYF.

The chain links TRBV27 to TRBJ2-7, with TRBD1 matching 8 bases. The CDR3 has 14 amino acids. Germline-derived CDR1 and CDR2 are MNHEY and SMNVEV (reference sequence). After removal of 4 bases from V and 11 bases from J, the junction contained 13 bases not matched to a gene. The CDR3 spells CASSSLRLDREKYF. As DNA, the CDR3 is TGTGCCAGCAGTTCACTCCGATTGGACAGGGAGAAGTACTTC.

The V call is TRBV27, the J call TRBJ2-7, with 10 bases lining up with TRBD1. V was clipped by 3 bases and J by 2 bases; unmatched bases: 4. The germline V gene has CDR1 MNHEY and CDR2 SMNVEV (reference sequence). The CDR3 has 15 amino acids. For the CDR3, the DNA is TGTGCCAGCAGTTTCGTCGGGACAGGGGCCTACGAGCAGTACTTC. Protein: CASSFVGTGAYEQYF.

This clone is a singleton in its sample. The chain is built from TRBV5-1 and TRBJ2-5, with 7 bases lining up with TRBD1. Unmatched junction bases numbered 8, after V lost 0 bases and J lost 3 bases. This CDR3 has 16 residues. CDR1 and CDR2 from the germline V gene are SGHRS and YFSETQ. The CDR3 reads CASSLVGTAKKETQYF. The CDR3 coding sequence is TGCGCCAGCAGCTTGGTTGGGACAGCAAAGAAAGAGACCCAGTACTTC. Full variable domain (outside the CDR3, taken from reference TRBV5-1 and TRBJ2-5): KAGVTQTPRYLIKTRGQQVTLSCSPISGHRSVSWYQQTPGQGLQFLFEYFSETQRNKGNFPGRFSGRQFSNSRSEMNVSTLELGDSALYLCASSLVGTAKKETQYFGPGTRLLVL.

V and J are TRBV6-5 and TRBJ2-2; D is possibly TRBD1 (6 bases). CDR3 length: 15 residues. Trimming stripped 0 bases from V and 6 bases from J, with 11 bases between. Per germline, CDR1 MNHEY and CDR2 SVGAGI. The CDR3 here is CASSYSQGKAGELFF. The CDR3 DNA reads TGTGCCAGCAGTTACTCACAGGGAAAGGCCGGGGAGCTGTTTTTT.

Here the CDR3 reads CSVEDGLSYNEQFF. The DNA of the CDR3 is TGCAGCGTTGAAGACGGACTTTCCTACAATGAGCAGTTCTTC. The gene calls are TRBV29-1 and TRBJ2-1, with D possibly being TRBD2 (5 bases). CDR3 length: 14 amino acids. Germline CDR1 SQVTM, CDR2 ANQGSEA. The ends were cut back, 0 bases at V and 1 base at J, with 7 bases in the middle.

This clone has just one count. The gene calls are TRBV7-9 and TRBJ2-1, with D hard to call. The CDR3 extends over 14 amino acids. Germline values: CDR1 SEHNR, CDR2 FQNEAQ (reference sequence). V dropped 0 bases and J dropped 0 bases, with 3 bases sitting between them. CDR3 nucleotides: TGTGCCAGCAGCTTAGCGGACTCCTACAATGAGCAGTTCTTC. This encodes CASSLADSYNEQFF.

The rearrangement uses TRBV11-3 and TRBJ2-1; the match to TRBD1 covers 8 bases. The CDR3 length is 14 residues. Germline V gives CDR1 SGHNT, CDR2 YENEEA. Trimming took 5 bases from V and 9 from J; bases not matched to a gene: 9. The CDR3 sequence: CASSPRTGSGEQFF. The CDR3, as DNA: TGTGCCAGCAGCCCCCGGACAGGGTCTGGTGAGCAGTTCTTC.

This clone came up once. J is TRBJ2-7 and V is TRBV7-9; D unresolved. Germline V lookup: CDR1 SEHNR, CDR2 FQNEAQ (reference sequence). Trimming removed 1 base at V and 5 bases at J, with 9 bases between. The CDR3 has 13 residues. The CDR3 here is CASSLGAPDEQYF. The DNA for the CDR3 is TGTGCCAGCAGCTTAGGGGCTCCTGACGAGCAGTACTTC.

The J gene is TRBJ2-7, the V gene TRBV5-6; D is ambiguous. In germline, CDR1 is SGHDT, CDR2 YYEEEE. V lost 4 bases and J 6 bases, leaving 11 bases between the germline ends. The CDR3 sequence is 12 residues long. This CDR3 is CASSLDPSEQYF. CDR3 sequence (DNA): TGTGCCAGCAGCCTGGATCCGTCCGAGCAGTACTTC.

The chain is built from TRBV19 and TRBJ1-1; D may be TRBD1 (5 bases). The CDR3 loop spans 14 amino acids. The germline CDR1 and CDR2 sequences are LNHDA and SQIVND (reference sequence). Between the trimmed V and J ends, which lost 5 bases and 4 bases, there was a span of 14 bases. CDR3 loop: CASSVGTTATEAFF. The CDR3 DNA is TGTGCCAGTAGTGTAGGGACCACTGCCACTGAAGCTTTCTTT.

On this clone itself: A read error may account for a junction end that differs from germline. The chain has TRBV6-6 and TRBJ2-1, with D uncertain. Germline CDR1 MNHNY, CDR2 SVGAGI (reference sequence). The CDR3 is 10 residues long. CDR3 region: CASSYPDRVF. The CDR3, as DNA: TGTGCCAGCAGTTACCCCGATCGGGTCTTC.

CDR3 in DNA: TGCGCCAGCAGCTTCCGGACAGGCTCCCTCGAGCAGTACTTC. This encodes CASSFRTGSLEQYF. The V call is TRBV4-1, the J call TRBJ2-7, with 7 positions matching TRBD1. This CDR3 region has 14 residues. Germline lookup yields CDR1 MGHRA and CDR2 YSYEKL. After removal of 5 bases from V and 6 bases from J, the junction contained 10 bases not matched to a gene.